A selection of T cell receptor beta chains follows, all from one sample in a study of blood T cell repertoires in COVID-19. The assay was immunoSEQ multiplex PCR, and TCRdb's table has in-frame clones only and misses some. This sample carries about 140,000 clones, almost 85% of them seen once, and the ten largest clones take 2.5% to 3%. Sample: peripheral blood. Receptors originate from a man in his forties or fifties with acute or convalescent COVID-19. Both conserved end residues are part of each CDR3. The D gene is left open where the match is weak. Where a row states a size, it is once, few, many or the class of an expanded clone; other rows omit it.

j_call cdr3_length d_call v_call clone_size cdr3_nt cdr3_aa
TRBJ1-6 16 TRBD1 TRBV2 NA TGTGCCAGCAGTGCTGGCCGGGACAGGGCCCGCTCACCCCTCCACTTT CASSAGRDRARSPLHF
TRBJ2-5 15 NA TRBV3-1/TRBV3-2 NA TGTGCCAGCAGCCCCCCACTTCGGTACCAAGAGACCCAGTACTTC CASSPPLRYQETQYF
TRBJ1-5 12 NA TRBV5-5 NA TGTGCCAGCAGCTTGGCCGGTCAGCCCCAGCATTTT CASSLAGQPQHF
TRBJ2-7 16 NA TRBV7-9 once TGTGCCAGCACCGCCTTAGGGCAGGGGGGCTCCTACGAGCAGTACTTC CASTALGQGGSYEQYF
TRBJ2-7 17 TRBD1 TRBV9 NA TGTGCCAGCAGCGTAGGACAGGGATACGGACTTTCCTACGAGCAGTACTTC CASSVGQGYGLSYEQYF
TRBJ1-6 15 NA TRBV4-1 NA TGCGCCAGCAGCCAAGTGGGCCTCAATAATTCACCCCTCCACTTT CASSQVGLNNSPLHF
TRBJ1-6 17 NA TRBV9 few TGTGCCAGCAGCTTCGGAGGGACGGGCAGATATAATTCACCCCTCCACTTT CASSFGGTGRYNSPLHF
TRBJ2-7 12 TRBD1 TRBV12-3/TRBV12-4 NA TGTGCCAGCAGTTTGTCAGGGGGCGAGCAGTACTTC CASSLSGGEQYF
TRBJ1-5 14 NA TRBV6-5 NA TGTGCCAGCAGTTACTCCCAGGGTGGTCAGCCCCAGCATTTT CASSYSQGGQPQHF
TRBJ2-7 15 NA TRBV30 few TGTGCCTGGAGTAACAGACTAGTGGCTACCTACGAGCAGTACTTC CAWSNRLVATYEQYF
TRBJ1-6 15 TRBD1 TRBV6-5 NA TGTGCCACAGAGATAACAGGGGAAGGAGGCTCACCCCTCCACTTT CATEITGEGGSPLHF
TRBJ2-1 14 NA TRBV7-2 NA TGTGCCAGCAGCTTTGTTGAGGGGGTAGGATGGCAGTTCTTC CASSFVEGVGWQFF
TRBJ2-3 13 NA TRBV7-2 NA TGTGCCAGCGGCCCCAACAGGGCGTATACGCAGTATTTT CASGPNRAYTQYF
TRBJ1-6 17 NA TRBV10-3 NA TGTGCCATCAGTGAGTCGCGGCGGGGGAGATATAATTCACCCCTCCACTTT CAISESRRGRYNSPLHF
TRBJ2-7 16 TRBD2 TRBV7-9 NA TGTGCCAGCAGCCCGAGGGTTAGCGGGAGCGGCCACGAGCAGTACTTC CASSPRVSGSGHEQYF
TRBJ2-7 14 TRBD1 TRBV19 NA TGTGCCAGTAGTATATATCCAGGGGGCTACGAGCAGTACTTC CASSIYPGGYEQYF
TRBJ1-6 17 NA TRBV19 once TGTGCCAGTAGACCTGGGCCGGGAGGAGGGTATAATTCACCCCTCCACTTT CASRPGPGGGYNSPLHF
TRBJ1-5 14 NA TRBV6-1 NA TGTGCCAGCAGTGAACTTACAGGGACCCAGCCCCAGCATTTT CASSELTGTQPQHF
TRBJ2-1 14 TRBD1 TRBV11-3 NA TGTGCCAGCAGCTTGTGGACAGGTTACAATGAGCAGTTCTTC CASSLWTGYNEQFF
TRBJ1-4 13 NA TRBV19 once TGTGCCAGTAGTTATCAGTACCGTGAAAAACTGTTTTTT CASSYQYREKLFF
TRBJ2-7 13 NA TRBV27 NA TGTGCCAGCAGTTTTTACAGCTCCTACGAGCAGTACTTC CASSFYSSYEQYF
TRBJ2-5 14 TRBD2 TRBV18 NA TGTGCCAGCTCACCACCGCCAGCGGGGGAGACCCAGTACTTC CASSPPPAGETQYF
TRBJ1-2 14 NA TRBV6-5 NA TGTGCCAGCAGTTACCTGGACAGTAACTATGGCTACACCTTC CASSYLDSNYGYTF
TRBJ1-5 17 NA TRBV19 NA TGTGCCAGTAGTATGGGGACTGGTGGATATAGCAATCAGCCCCAGCATTTT CASSMGTGGYSNQPQHF
TRBJ2-5 13 NA TRBV3-1/TRBV3-2 NA TGTGCCAGCAGGTTACAGGGTATAGAGACCCAGTACTTC CASRLQGIETQYF
TRBJ1-5 15 NA TRBV2 NA TGTGCCAGCAGCCCCGGGAGGGGGACAAATCAGCCCCAGCATTTT CASSPGRGTNQPQHF
TRBJ2-5 12 NA TRBV10-2 NA TGCGCCAGCAGCTCGACAGGAGAGACCCAGTACTTC CASSSTGETQYF
TRBJ2-1 16 TRBD2 TRBV27 NA TGTGCCAGCAGTCTCCTTTGGCGGGAGGACTACAATGAGCAGTTCTTC CASSLLWREDYNEQFF
TRBJ2-3 13 TRBD1 TRBV10-3 NA TGTGCCATCGAGGACAGGGGGAAGGATACGCAGTATTTT CAIEDRGKDTQYF
TRBJ1-4 15 TRBD1 TRBV5-6 NA TGTGCCAGCAGCTTGGGTGGGACAGTTAATGAAAAACTGTTTTTT CASSLGGTVNEKLFF
TRBJ1-5 15 NA TRBV10-3 NA TGTGCCATCAGTGGCGCGGGTGCAACGAATCAGCCCCAGCATTTT CAISGAGATNQPQHF
TRBJ2-2 15 TRBD1 TRBV19 NA TGTGCCAGTAGTTCGACAGGGCGGGTCACCGGGGAGCTGTTTTTT CASSSTGRVTGELFF
TRBJ1-1 15 TRBD1 TRBV18 NA TGTGCCAGCCTGCAGACAGGGACTTTCGAGCCTGAAGCTTTCTTT CASLQTGTFEPEAFF
TRBJ2-7 14 NA TRBV10-3 NA TGTGCCATCAGTGCCTCGATGGACAGCTACGAGCAGTACTTC CAISASMDSYEQYF
TRBJ1-1 16 NA TRBV21-1 NA TGTGCCAGCAGCAAAGAGACAGGGCGTTCCCTCACTGAAGCTTTCTTT CASSKETGRSLTEAFF
TRBJ2-5 10 NA TRBV20-1 NA TGCAGTGCCCAAACAGTGCCCCAGTACTTC CSAQTVPQYF
TRBJ2-3 15 NA TRBV24-1 NA TGTGCCACCAGTGATTTCAGGGGTGGGACAGATACGCAGTATTTT CATSDFRGGTDTQYF
TRBJ2-1 14 NA TRBV4-1 once TGCGCCAGCAGCCAAGATACAGGGAGCAATGAGCAGTTCTTC CASSQDTGSNEQFF
TRBJ2-3 15 TRBD2 TRBV7-8 NA TGTGCCAGCAGCGTACTAGCGGGGCCCACAGATACGCAGTATTTT CASSVLAGPTDTQYF
TRBJ2-3 15 NA TRBV19 NA TGTGCCAGTAGTATGCCGGGAGCTAGCACAGATACGCAGTATTTT CASSMPGASTDTQYF
TRBJ1-6 16 NA TRBV18 NA TGTGCCAGCTCACCCCGCGACAGCTCCTATAATTCACCCCTCCACTTT CASSPRDSSYNSPLHF
TRBJ1-4 17 TRBD1 TRBV5-1 NA TGCGCCAGCAGCTTGTTGGGACAGGGAGGTTCGGGGGAAAAACTGTTTTTT CASSLLGQGGSGEKLFF
TRBJ1-6 18 TRBD1 TRBV15 NA TGTGCCACCAGCAGAGGACGAGGAACAGGGGGCTTTAATTCACCCCTCCACTTT CATSRGRGTGGFNSPLHF
TRBJ2-7 14 NA TRBV10-2 NA TGCGCCAGCAGACCCCGGGTCCTACACTACGAGCAGTACTTC CASRPRVLHYEQYF
TRBJ1-5 14 NA TRBV18 NA TGTGCCAGCTCACCAAGAGAGGAAGGTCAGCCCCAGCATTTT CASSPREEGQPQHF
TRBJ1-2 15 NA TRBV27 once TGTGCCAGCACACCCTGGCGGCAGGGTTTGGGTGGCTACACCTTC CASTPWRQGLGGYTF